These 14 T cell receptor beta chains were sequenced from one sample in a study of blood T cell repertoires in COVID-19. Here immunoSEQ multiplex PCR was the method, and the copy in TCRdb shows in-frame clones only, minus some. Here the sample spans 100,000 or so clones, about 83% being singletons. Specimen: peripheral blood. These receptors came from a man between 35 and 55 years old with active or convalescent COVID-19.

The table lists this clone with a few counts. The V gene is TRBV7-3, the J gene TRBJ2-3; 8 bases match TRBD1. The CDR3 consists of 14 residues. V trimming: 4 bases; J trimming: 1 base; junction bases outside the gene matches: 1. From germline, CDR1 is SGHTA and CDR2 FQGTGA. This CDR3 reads CASSSQGGTDTQYF. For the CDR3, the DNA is TGTGCCAGCAGCTCACAGGGGGGCACAGATACGCAGTATTTT.

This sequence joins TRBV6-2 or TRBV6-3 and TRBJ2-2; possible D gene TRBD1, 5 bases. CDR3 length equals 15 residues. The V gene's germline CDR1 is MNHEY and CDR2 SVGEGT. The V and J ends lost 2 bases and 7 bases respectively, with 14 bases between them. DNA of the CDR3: TGTGCCAGCAGTTACCTGCGGCAGGGCGGCGGGGAGCTGTTTTTT. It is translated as CASSYLRQGGGELFF.

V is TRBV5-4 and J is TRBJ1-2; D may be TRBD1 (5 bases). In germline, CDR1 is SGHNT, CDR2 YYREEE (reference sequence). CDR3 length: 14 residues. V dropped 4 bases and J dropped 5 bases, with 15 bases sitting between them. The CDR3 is CASSKTGLGYGYTF. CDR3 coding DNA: TGTGCCAGCAGCAAAACGGGACTGGGGTATGGCTACACCTTC.

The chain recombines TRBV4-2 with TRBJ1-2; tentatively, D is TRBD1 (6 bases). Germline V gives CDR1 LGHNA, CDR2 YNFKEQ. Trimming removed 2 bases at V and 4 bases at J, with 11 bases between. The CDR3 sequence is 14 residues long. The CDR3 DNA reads TGTGCCAGCAGCCAAACGACAGGAAGCTATGGCTACACCTTC. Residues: CASSQTTGSYGYTF.

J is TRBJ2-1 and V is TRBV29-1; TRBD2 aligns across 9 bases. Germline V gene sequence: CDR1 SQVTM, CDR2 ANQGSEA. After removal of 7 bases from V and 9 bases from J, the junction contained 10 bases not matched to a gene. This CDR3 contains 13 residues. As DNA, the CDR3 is TGCAGCGCCCTAACTAGCGGGCAAGGTGAGCAGTTCTTC. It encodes CSALTSGQGEQFF.

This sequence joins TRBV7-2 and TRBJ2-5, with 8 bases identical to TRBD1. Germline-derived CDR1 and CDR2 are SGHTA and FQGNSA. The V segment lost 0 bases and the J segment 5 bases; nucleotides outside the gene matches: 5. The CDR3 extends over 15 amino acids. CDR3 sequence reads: CASSLAQGARETQYF. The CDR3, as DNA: TGTGCCAGCAGCTTAGCTCAGGGGGCACGGGAGACCCAGTACTTC.

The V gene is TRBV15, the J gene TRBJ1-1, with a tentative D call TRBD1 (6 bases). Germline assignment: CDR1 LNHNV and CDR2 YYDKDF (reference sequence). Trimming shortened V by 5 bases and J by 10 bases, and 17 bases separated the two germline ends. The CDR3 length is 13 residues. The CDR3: CATSVTGSLVAFF. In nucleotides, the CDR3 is TGTGCCACCAGCGTTACAGGGAGTTTAGTAGCTTTCTTT.

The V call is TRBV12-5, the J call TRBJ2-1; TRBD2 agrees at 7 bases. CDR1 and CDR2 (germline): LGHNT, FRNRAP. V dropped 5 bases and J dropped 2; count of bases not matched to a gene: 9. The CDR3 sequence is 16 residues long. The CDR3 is CASGPPGLVAYNEQFF. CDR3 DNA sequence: TGTGCTAGTGGTCCCCCAGGACTAGTAGCCTACAATGAGCAGTTCTTC.

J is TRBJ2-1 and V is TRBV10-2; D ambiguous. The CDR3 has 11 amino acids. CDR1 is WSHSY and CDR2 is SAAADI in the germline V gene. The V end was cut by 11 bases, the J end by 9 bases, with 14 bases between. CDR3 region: CASEAGGEQFF. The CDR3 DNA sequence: TGCGCCTCCGAGGCCGGCGGTGAGCAGTTCTTC.

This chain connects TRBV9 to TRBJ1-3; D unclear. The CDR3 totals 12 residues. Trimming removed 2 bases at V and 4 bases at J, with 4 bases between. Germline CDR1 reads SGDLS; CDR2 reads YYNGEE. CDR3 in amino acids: CASSVLGNTIYF. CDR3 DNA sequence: TGTGCCAGCAGCGTCCTAGGAAACACCATATATTTT.

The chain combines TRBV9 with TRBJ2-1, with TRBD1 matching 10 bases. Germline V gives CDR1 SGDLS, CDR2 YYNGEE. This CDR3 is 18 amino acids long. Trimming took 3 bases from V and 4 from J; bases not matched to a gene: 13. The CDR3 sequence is CASSARSMGTGVYNEQFF. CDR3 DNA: TGTGCCAGCAGCGCGCGTTCGATGGGGACAGGGGTTTACAATGAGCAGTTCTTC.

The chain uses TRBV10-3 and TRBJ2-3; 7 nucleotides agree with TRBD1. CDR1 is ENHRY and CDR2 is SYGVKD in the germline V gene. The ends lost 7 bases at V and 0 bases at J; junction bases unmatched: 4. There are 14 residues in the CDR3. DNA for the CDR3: TGTGCCATCATGGGGACAGCTAGCACAGATACGCAGTATTTT. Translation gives CAIMGTASTDTQYF.

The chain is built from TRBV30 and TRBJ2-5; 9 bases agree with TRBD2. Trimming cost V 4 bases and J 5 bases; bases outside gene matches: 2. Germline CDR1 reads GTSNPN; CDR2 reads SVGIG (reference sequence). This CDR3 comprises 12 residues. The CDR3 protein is CAWTSGAETQYF. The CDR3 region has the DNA TGTGCCTGGACTAGCGGGGCGGAGACCCAGTACTTC.

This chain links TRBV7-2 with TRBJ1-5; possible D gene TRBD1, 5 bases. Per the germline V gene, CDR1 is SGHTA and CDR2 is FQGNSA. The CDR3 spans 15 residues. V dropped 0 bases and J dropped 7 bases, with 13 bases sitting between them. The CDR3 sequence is CASSLATGGNQPQHF. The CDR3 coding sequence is TGTGCCAGCAGCTTAGCTACGGGGGGGAACCAGCCCCAGCATTTT.